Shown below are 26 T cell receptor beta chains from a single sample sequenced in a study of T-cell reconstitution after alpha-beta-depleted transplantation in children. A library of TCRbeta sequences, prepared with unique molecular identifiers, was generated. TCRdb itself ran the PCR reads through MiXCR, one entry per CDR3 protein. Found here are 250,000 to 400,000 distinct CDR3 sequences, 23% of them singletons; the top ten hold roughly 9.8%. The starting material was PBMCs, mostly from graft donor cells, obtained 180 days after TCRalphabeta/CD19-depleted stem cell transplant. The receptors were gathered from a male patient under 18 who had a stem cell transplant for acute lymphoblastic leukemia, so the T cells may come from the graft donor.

This CDR3 is CASSLTEGVNEQFF. CDR3 nucleotides: TGCGCCAGCAGCTTGACCGAGGGGGTCAATGAGCAGTTCTTC. V usage is TRBV5-1 and J usage is TRBJ2-1, with a possible D match to TRBD1 (6 bases). CDR1 and CDR2 (germline): SGHRS, YFSETQ. V was shortened by 1 base and J by 6 bases, with 11 bases between the two germline ends. The length of the CDR3 is 14 residues.

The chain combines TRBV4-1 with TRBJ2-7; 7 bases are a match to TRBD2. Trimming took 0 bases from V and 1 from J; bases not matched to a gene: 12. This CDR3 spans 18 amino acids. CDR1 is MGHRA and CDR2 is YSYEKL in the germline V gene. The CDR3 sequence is CASSQDPTWGGGSYEQYF. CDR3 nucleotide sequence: TGCGCCAGCAGCCAAGACCCTACTTGGGGCGGGGGTTCCTACGAGCAGTACTTC.

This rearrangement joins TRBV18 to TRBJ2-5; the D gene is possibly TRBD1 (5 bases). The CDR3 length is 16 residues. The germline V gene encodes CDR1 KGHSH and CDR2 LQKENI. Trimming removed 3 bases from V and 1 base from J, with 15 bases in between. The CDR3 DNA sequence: TGTGCCAGCTCACCGGCGCAGGGTAACCCCCAAGAGACCCAGTACTTC. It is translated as CASSPAQGNPQETQYF.

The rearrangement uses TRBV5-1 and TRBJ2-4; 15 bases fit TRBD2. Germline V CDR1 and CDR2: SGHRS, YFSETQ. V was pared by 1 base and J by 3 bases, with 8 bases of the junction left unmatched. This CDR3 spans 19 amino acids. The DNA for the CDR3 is TGCGCCAGCAGCTTGTGGGGACTAGCGGGAGGAAGGGACAAAAACATTCAGTACTTC. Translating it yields CASSLWGLAGGRDKNIQYF.

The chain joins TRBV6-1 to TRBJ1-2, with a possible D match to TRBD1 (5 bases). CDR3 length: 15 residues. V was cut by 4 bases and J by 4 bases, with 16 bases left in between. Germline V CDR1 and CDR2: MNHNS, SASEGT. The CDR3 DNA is TGTGCCAGCAGTGTGACTTGGCCCCAGGGCTATGGCTACACCTTC. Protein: CASSVTWPQGYGYTF.

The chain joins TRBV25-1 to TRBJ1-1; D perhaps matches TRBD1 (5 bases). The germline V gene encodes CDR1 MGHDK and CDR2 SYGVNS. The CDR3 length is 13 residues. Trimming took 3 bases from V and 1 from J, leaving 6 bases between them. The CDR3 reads CASSDRANTEAFF. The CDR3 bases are TGTGCCAGCAGTGACAGGGCGAACACTGAAGCTTTCTTT.

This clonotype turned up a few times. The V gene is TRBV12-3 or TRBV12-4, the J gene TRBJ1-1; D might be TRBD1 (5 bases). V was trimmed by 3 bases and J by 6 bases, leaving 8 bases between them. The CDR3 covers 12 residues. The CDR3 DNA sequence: TGTGCCAGCAGTTTTGAGGGGCCTGAAGCTTTCTTT. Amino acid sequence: CASSFEGPEAFF.

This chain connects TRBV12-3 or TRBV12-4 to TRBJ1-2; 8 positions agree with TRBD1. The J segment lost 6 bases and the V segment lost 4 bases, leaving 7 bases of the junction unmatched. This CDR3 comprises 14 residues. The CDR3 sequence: CASSSYHRGNGYTF. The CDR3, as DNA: TGTGCCAGCAGTTCCTACCACAGGGGGAATGGCTACACCTTC.

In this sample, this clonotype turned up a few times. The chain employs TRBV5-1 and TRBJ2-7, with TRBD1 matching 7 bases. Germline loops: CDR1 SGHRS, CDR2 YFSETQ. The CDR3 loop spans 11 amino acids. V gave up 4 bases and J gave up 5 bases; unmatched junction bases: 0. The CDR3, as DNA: TGCGCCAGCAGCGACAGGGACGAGCAGTACTTC. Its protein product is CASSDRDEQYF.

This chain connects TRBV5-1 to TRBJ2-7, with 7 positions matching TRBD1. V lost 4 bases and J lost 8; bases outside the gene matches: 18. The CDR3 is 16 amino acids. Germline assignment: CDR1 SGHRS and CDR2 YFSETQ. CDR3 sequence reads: CASSDTFRDSSMKQYF. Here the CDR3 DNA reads TGCGCCAGCAGCGATACCTTCCGGGACAGCTCTATGAAGCAGTACTTC.

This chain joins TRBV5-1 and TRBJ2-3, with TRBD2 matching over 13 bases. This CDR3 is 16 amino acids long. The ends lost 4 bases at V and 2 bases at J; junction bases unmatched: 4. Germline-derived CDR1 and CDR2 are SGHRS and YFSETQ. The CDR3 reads CASSQGLAGNTDTQYF. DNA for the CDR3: TGCGCCAGCAGCCAGGGACTAGCGGGAAACACAGATACGCAGTATTTT.

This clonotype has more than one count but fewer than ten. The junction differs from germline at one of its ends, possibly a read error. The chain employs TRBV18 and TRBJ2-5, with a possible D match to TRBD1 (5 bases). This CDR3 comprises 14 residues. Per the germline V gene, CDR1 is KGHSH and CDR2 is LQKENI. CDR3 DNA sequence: TGTGCCAGCTCATCACCGACAGATGGGGAGACCCAGTACTTC. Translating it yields CASSSPTDGETQYF.

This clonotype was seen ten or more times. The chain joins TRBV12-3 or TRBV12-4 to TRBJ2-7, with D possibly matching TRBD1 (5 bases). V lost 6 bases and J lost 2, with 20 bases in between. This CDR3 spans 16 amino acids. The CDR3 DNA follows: TGTGCCAGCAGCCGAATACAGACCTGGGGCGCCTACGAGCAGTACTTC. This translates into CASSRIQTWGAYEQYF.

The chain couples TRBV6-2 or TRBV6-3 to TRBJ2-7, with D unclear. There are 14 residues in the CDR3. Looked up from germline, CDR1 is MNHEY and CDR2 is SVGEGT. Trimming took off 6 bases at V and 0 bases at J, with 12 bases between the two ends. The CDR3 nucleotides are TGTGCCAGCAGGTGGCCTTTCAGCTCCTACGAGCAGTACTTC. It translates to CASRWPFSSYEQYF.

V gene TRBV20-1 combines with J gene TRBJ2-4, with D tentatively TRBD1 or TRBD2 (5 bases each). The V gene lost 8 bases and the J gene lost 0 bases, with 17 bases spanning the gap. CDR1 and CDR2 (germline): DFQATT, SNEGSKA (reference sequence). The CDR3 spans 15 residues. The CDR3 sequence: CSSETGTLAKNIQYF. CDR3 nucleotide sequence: TGCAGTTCAGAAACCGGGACCTTAGCCAAAAACATTCAGTACTTC.

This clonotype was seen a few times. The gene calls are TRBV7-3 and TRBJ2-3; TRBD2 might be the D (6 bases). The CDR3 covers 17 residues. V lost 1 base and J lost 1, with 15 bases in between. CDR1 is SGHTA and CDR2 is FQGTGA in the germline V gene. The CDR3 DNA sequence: TGTGCCAGCAGCTTAAACGGACGGTGGGGGGGCACAGATACGCAGTATTTT. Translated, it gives CASSLNGRWGGTDTQYF.

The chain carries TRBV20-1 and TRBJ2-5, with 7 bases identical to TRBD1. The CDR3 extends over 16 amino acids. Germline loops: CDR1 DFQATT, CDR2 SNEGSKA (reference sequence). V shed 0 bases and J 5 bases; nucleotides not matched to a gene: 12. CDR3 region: CSAREQGVGVWETQYF. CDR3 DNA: TGCAGTGCTAGAGAGCAGGGGGTGGGGGTATGGGAGACCCAGTACTTC.

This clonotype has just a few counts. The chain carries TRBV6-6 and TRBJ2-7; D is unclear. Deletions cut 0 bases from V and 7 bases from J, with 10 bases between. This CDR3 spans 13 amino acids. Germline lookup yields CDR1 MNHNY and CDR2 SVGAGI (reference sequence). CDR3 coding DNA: TGTGCCAGCAGTTACTCGATTGTAGAAGAGCAGTACTTC. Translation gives CASSYSIVEEQYF.

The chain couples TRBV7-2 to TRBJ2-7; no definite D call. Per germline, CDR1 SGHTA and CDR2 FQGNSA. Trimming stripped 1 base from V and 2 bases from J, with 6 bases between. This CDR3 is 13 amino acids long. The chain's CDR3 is CASSLVTPYEQYF. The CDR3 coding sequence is TGTGCCAGCAGCTTAGTGACCCCCTACGAGCAGTACTTC.

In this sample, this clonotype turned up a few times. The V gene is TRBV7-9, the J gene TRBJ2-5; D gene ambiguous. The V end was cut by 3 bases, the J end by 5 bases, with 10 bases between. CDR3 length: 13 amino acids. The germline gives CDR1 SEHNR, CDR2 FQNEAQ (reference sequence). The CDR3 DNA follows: TGTGCCAGCAGCTTGGGGTCGTTGGAGACCCAGTACTTC. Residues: CASSLGSLETQYF.

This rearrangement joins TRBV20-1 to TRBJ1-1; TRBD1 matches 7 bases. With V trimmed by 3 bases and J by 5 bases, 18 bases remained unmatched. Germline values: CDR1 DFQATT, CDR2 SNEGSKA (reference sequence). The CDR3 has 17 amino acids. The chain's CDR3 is CSASHSWGYRGDTEAFF. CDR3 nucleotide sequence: TGCAGTGCTAGCCACTCCTGGGGATACAGGGGTGATACTGAAGCTTTCTTT.

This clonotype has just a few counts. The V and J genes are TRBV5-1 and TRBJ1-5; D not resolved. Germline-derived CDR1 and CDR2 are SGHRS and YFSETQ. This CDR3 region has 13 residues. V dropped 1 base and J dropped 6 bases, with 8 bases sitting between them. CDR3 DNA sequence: TGCGCCAGCAGCTTGAGCCCAGGTCAGCCCCAGCATTTT. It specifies CASSLSPGQPQHF.

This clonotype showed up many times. The CDR3 DNA reads TGCAGTGCTAACCCCCTAGCGGTGGCCTACAATGAGCAGTTCTTC. Its translation is CSANPLAVAYNEQFF. This chain links TRBV20-1 with TRBJ2-1; 7 nucleotides line up with TRBD2. This CDR3 region has 15 residues. The germline V gene has CDR1 DFQATT and CDR2 SNEGSKA (reference sequence). V dropped 4 bases and J dropped 2; count of bases not matched to a gene: 8.

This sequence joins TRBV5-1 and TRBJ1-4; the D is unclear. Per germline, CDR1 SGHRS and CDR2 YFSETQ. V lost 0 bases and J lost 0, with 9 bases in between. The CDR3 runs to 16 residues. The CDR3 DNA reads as TGCGCCAGCAGCTTGGGGACCCTTTCAACTAATGAAAAACTGTTTTTT. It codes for CASSLGTLSTNEKLFF.

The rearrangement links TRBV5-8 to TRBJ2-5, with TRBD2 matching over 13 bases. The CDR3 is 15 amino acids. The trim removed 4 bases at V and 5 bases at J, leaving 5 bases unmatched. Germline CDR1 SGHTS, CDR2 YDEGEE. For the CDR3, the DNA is TGTGCCAGCAGCCGGGGACTAGCGGGAATGGAGACCCAGTACTTC. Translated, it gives CASSRGLAGMETQYF.

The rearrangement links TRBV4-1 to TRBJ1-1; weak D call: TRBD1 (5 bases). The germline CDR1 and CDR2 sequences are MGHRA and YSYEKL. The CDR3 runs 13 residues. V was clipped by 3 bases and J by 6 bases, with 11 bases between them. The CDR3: CASSHLAGPEAFF. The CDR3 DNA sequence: TGCGCCAGCAGCCACCTGGCGGGGCCTGAAGCTTTCTTT.